The 2 T cell receptor beta chains in this list originate from one sample, sequenced in a study of cytomegalovirus exposure and HLA in healthy donors. This PCR relied on a set of 60 Vbeta primers and 13 Jbeta primers. This table comes from immunoSEQ multiplex PCR, and its TCRdb copy is limited to in-frame clones, with some not included. The profile shows under 110,000 clones, 70% to 85% of them singletons. The sequencing input was PBMCs. The receptor set was obtained from a man in his sixties in good health and CMV-seronegative.

The V and J genes are TRBV5-4 and TRBJ2-5; 8 bases map to TRBD1. The CDR3 sequence is 15 residues long. Looked up from germline, CDR1 is SGHNT and CDR2 is YYREEE (reference sequence). J was trimmed by 4 bases and V by 0 bases; bases with no gene match: 5. CDR3 nucleotide sequence: TGTGCCAGCAGCTTGGGCCAGGGGGCTCTAGAGACCCAGTACTTC. Encoded protein: CASSLGQGALETQYF.

This clone turned up a few times. V and J are TRBV6-1 and TRBJ2-2, with 10 bases matching TRBD1. V was pared by 7 bases and J by 4 bases, with 6 bases of the junction left unmatched. The CDR3 has 15 residues. Per germline, CDR1 MNHNS and CDR2 SASEGT. In DNA, the CDR3 is TGTGCCAGCACCCAGGACAGGGGGAGCACCGGGGAGCTGTTTTTT. The encoded protein is CASTQDRGSTGELFF.